The clone carrying this T cell receptor beta chain was seen more than once but under ten times. Per the original methods: The assay estimated nucleated cells by amplifying reference gene primers. The table came from immunoSEQ multiplex PCR; TCRdb's copy has only in-frame clones and leaves some out. The V and J calls and clone size come from that table; D and trimming were worked out from the DNA. Among more than 150,000 clones listed, 80% to 90% were seen once. It was during active infection that Seattle patients were enrolled and then longitudinally followed. This entry belongs to a study of blood T cell repertoires in COVID-19. Sample: peripheral blood. The TCR originated in a woman aged 70 to 79 with COVID-19, enrolled during active disease.

The CDR3 DNA sequence: TGTGCCAGCAGGGCAGGGTCCTACGAGCAGTACTTC. Encoded protein: CASRAGSYEQYF. The chain employs TRBV6-5 and TRBJ2-7; D may be TRBD1 (5 bases). Trimming removed 6 bases from V and 1 base from J, with 7 bases in between. This CDR3 comprises 12 residues. The germline V gene encodes CDR1 MNHEY and CDR2 SVGAGI.